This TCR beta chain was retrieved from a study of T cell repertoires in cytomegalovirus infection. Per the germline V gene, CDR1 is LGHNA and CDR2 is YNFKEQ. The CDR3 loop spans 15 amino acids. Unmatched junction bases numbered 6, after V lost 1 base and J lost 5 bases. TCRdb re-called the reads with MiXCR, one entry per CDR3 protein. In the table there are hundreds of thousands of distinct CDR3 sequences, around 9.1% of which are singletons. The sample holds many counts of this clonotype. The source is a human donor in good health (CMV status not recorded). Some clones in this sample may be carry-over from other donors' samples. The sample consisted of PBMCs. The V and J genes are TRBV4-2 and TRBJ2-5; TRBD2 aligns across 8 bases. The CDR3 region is CASSQGVGLGETQYF. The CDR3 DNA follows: TGTGCCAGCAGCCAAGGAGTGGGACTAGGGGAGACCCAGTACTTC.